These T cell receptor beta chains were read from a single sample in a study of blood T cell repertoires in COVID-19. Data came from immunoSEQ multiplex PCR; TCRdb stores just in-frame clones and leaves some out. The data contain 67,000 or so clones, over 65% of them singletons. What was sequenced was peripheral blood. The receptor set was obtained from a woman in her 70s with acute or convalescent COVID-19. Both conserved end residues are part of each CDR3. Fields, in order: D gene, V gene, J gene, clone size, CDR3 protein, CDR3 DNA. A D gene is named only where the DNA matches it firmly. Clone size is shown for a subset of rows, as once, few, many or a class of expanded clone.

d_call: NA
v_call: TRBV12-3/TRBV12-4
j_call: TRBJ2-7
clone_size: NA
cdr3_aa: CASSRSQEQYF
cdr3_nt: TGTGCCAGCAGTCGTTCCCAGGAGCAGTACTTC

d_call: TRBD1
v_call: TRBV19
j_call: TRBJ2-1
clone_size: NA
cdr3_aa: CASTFTGAQEQFF
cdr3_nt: TGTGCCAGTACCTTTACAGGGGCCCAGGAGCAGTTCTTC

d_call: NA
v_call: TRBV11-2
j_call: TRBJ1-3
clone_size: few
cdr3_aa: CASSLAGFGNTIYF
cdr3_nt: TGTGCCAGCAGCTTAGCAGGGTTTGGAAACACCATATATTTT

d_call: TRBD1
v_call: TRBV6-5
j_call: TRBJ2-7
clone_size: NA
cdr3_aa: CASRGTASYEQYF
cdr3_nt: TGTGCCAGCAGGGGGACAGCCTCCTACGAGCAGTACTTC

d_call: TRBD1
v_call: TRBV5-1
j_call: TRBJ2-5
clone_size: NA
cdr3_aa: CASSLRAGQGEETQYF
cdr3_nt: TGCGCCAGCAGCCTGAGAGCGGGACAGGGGGAAGAGACCCAGTACTTC

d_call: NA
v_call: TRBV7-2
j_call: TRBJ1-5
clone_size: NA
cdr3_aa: CASSLQGPQHF
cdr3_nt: TGTGCCAGCAGCCTTCAGGGGCCCCAGCATTTT

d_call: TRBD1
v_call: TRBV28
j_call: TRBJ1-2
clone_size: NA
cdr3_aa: CASSYTSGQYGYTF
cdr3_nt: TGTGCCAGCAGTTATACCTCGGGACAGTATGGCTACACCTTC

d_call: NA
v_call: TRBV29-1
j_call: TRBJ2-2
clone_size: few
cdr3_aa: CSGTVSPANTGELFF
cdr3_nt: TGCAGCGGGACAGTAAGTCCCGCGAACACCGGGGAGCTGTTTTTT

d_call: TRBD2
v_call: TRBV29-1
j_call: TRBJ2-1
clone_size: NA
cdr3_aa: CSALAQTSGRAYLEQFF
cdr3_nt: TGCAGCGCCCTGGCCCAGACTAGCGGGAGGGCTTACCTTGAGCAGTTCTTC

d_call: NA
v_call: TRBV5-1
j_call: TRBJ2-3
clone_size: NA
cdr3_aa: CASSLGGQTLLDTQYF
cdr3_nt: TGCGCCAGCAGCTTGGGGGGACAAACGCTCCTCGATACGCAGTATTTT

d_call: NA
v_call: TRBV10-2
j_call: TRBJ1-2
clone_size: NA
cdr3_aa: CASSESIGGAVYGYTF
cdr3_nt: TGCGCCAGCAGTGAGTCGATAGGGGGGGCCGTTTATGGCTACACCTTC

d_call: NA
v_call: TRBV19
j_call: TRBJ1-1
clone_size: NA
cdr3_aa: CASFKLTNRENTEAFF
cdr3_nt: TGTGCCAGCTTTAAACTAACCAACAGGGAGAACACTGAAGCTTTCTTT

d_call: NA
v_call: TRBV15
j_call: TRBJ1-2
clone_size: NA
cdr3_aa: CATSRDLGVGGYTF
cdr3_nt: TGTGCCACCAGCAGAGATCTAGGGGTCGGAGGCTACACCTTC

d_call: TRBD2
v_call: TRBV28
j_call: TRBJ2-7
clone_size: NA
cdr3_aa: CASNPPGGLPSSSYEQYF
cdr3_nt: TGTGCCAGCAACCCTCCTGGGGGACTACCTTCTAGCTCCTACGAGCAGTACTTC

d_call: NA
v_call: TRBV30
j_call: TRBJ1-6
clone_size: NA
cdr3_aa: CAWSRDTNSPLHF
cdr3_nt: TGTGCCTGGAGCCGGGACACCAATTCACCCCTCCACTTT

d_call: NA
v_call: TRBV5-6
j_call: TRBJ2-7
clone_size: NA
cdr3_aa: CASSLTGSNYEQYF
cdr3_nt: TGTGCCAGCAGCTTGACGGGGAGTAACTACGAGCAGTACTTC

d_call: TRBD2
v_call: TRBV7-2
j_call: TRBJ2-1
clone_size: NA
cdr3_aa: CASSFERGGYNEQFF
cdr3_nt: TGTGCCAGCAGCTTCGAGCGGGGGGGCTACAATGAGCAGTTCTTC

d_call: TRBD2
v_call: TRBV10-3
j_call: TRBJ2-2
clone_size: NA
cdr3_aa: CAISEPGLADTRNTGELFF
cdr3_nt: TGTGCCATCAGTGAGCCGGGACTAGCGGATACTCGAAACACCGGGGAGCTGTTTTTT

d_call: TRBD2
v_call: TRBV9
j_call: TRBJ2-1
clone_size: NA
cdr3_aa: CASSPPGAGGSNGEQFF
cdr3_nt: TGTGCCAGCAGCCCACCGGGAGCGGGAGGCTCCAACGGTGAGCAGTTCTTC

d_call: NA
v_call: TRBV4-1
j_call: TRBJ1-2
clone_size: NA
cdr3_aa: CASSQGGPPGRPGQVPRYGYTF
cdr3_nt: TGCGCCAGCAGCCAAGGCGGACCCCCCGGGAGGCCAGGGCAGGTGCCCCGCTATGGCTACACCTTC

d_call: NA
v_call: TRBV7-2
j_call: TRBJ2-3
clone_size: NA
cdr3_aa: CASSSKAGGSRDTQYF
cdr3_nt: TGTGCCAGCAGCTCCAAAGCTGGCGGATCCCGAGATACGCAGTATTTT

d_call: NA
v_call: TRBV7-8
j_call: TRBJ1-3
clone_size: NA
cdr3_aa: CASSLGGREGYTIYF
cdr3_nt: TGTGCCAGCAGCTTAGGCGGCAGGGAGGGTTACACCATATATTTT

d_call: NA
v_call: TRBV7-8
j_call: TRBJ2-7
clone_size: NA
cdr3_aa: CASSLEFGGVQYF
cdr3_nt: TGTGCCAGCAGCTTAGAGTTTGGGGGCGTGCAGTACTTC

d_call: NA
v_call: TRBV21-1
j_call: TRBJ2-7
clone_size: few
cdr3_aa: CASSPPNLSYEQYF
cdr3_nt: TGTGCCAGCAGTCCGCCTAATCTTTCCTACGAGCAGTACTTC

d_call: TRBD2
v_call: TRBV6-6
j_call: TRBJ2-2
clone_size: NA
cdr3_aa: CASSYAGDFTGELFF
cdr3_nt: TGTGCCAGCAGTTACGCGGGGGACTTCACCGGGGAGCTGTTTTTT

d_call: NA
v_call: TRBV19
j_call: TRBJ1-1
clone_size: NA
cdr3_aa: CASSMHEAGGAFF
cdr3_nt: TGTGCCAGTAGTATGCACGAGGCTGGAGGAGCTTTCTTT

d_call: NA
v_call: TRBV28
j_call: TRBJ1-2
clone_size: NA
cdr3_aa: CASSPKTGYYGYTF
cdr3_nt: TGTGCCAGCAGTCCCAAGACAGGATACTATGGCTACACCTTC

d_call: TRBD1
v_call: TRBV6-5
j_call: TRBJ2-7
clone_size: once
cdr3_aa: CASGRDSSSYEQYF
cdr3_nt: TGTGCCAGCGGACGGGACAGTAGCTCCTACGAGCAGTACTTC

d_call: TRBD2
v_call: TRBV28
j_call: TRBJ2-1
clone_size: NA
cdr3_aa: CASSLSGLAGDTNEQFF
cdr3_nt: TGTGCCAGCAGTTTATCGGGACTAGCGGGAGATACGAATGAGCAGTTCTTC

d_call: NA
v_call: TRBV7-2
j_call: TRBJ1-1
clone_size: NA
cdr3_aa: CASSLEGAGLEAFF
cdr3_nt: TGTGCCAGCAGCTTAGAGGGAGCTGGGTTAGAAGCTTTCTTT

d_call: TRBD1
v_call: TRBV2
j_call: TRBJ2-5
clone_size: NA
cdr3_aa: CATIRDRGRETQYF
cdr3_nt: TGTGCCACCATCAGGGACAGGGGGCGAGAGACCCAGTACTTC

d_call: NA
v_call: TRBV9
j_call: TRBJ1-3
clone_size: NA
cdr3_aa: CASSVRGQGEDTIYF
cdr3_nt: TGTGCCAGCAGCGTAAGAGGACAAGGGGAAGACACCATATATTTT

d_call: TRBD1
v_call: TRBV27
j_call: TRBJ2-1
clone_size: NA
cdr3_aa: CASSLYGTGGQNEQFF
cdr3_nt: TGTGCCAGCAGTTTATATGGCACAGGGGGCCAAAATGAGCAGTTCTTC

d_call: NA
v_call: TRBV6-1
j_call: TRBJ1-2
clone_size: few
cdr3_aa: CASSEAYTGRGNNYGYTF
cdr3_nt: TGTGCCAGCAGTGAAGCGTACACAGGGAGGGGGAACAACTATGGCTACACCTTC

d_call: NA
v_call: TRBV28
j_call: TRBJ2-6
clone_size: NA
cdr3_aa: CASSLGGGGAGGANVLTF
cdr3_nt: TGTGCCAGCAGTTTAGGTGGAGGGGGCGCAGGTGGGGCCAACGTCCTGACTTTC

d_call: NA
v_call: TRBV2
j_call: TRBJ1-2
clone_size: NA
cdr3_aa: CASSEGGPNYGYTF
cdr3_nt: TGTGCCAGCAGTGAGGGCGGGCCCAACTATGGCTACACCTTC

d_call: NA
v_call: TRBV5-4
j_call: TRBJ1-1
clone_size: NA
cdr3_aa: CASSLGSAGRTTEAFF
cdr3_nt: TGTGCCAGCAGCTTGGGGTCGGCAGGGAGGACCACTGAAGCTTTCTTT

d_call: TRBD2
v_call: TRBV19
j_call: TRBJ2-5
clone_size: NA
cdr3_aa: CASRGRGGETQYF
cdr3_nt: TGTGCCAGTAGGGGACGGGGGGGAGAGACCCAGTACTTC

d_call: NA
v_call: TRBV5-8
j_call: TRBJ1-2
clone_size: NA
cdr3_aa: CASSRGQGIFYGYTF
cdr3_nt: TGTGCCAGCAGCCGAGGGCAGGGGATTTTCTATGGCTACACCTTC

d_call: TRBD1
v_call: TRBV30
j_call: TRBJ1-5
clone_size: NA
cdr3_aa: CATSSGTVGNQPQHF
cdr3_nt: TGTGCCACAAGCTCCGGGACAGTGGGAAATCAGCCCCAGCATTTT

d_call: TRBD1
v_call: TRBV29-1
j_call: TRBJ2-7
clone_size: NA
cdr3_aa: CSVVRARGTYEQYF
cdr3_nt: TGCAGCGTTGTAAGGGCCAGGGGGACCTACGAGCAGTACTTC

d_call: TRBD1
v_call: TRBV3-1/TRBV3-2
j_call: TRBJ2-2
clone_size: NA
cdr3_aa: CASSRGQGSGGELFF
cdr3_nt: TGTGCCAGCAGTCGTGGACAGGGGTCGGGCGGGGAGCTGTTTTTT

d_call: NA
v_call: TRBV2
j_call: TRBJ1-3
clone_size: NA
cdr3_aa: CASSVRGSGNTIYF
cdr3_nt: TGTGCCAGCAGTGTCCGGGGCTCTGGAAACACCATATATTTT

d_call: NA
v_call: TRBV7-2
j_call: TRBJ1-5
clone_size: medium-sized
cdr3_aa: CASSPGESNQPQHF
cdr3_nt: TGTGCCAGCAGCCCGGGGGAGAGCAATCAGCCCCAGCATTTT

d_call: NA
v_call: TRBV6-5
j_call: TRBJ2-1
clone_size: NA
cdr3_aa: CASTQPGRSEQFF
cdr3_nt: TGTGCCAGCACTCAGCCGGGGAGAAGTGAGCAGTTCTTC

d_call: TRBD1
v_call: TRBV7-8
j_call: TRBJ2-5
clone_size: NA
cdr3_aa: CASSSRQGAGETQYF
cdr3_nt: TGTGCCAGCAGCTCCAGACAGGGGGCCGGGGAGACCCAGTACTTC

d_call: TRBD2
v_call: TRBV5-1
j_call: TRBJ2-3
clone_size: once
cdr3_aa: CASSLGSSGATDTQYF
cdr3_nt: TGCGCCAGCAGCTTGGGTAGTAGCGGGGCCACAGATACGCAGTATTTT

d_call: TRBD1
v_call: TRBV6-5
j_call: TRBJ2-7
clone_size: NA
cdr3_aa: CASSPPGQRYEQYF
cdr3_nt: TGTGCCAGCAGCCCACCGGGACAGAGGTACGAGCAGTACTTC

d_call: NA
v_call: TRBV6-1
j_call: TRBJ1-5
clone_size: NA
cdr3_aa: CASSEGLSGQPQHF
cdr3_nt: TGTGCCAGCAGTGAAGGCCTTTCGGGGCAGCCCCAGCATTTT